This T cell receptor (beta chain) was identified in a study of shared clonotypes between healthy human individuals. The authors' processing: ImmunoSEQ output held junction-only sequences without quality scores, so filtering differed. Clones were read by immunoSEQ multiplex PCR, and TCRdb kept only the in-frame ones, dropping some. V and J calls and clone size are as listed in that table; D and trimming were resolved from the DNA. This sample has approximately 440,000 clones, with more than 70% found just once. This CDR3 is 16 amino acids long. V dropped 3 bases and J dropped 1 base, with 15 bases sitting between them. Per germline, CDR1 MGHRA and CDR2 YSYEKL. It was approximately 100 million PBMCs that unsorted samples used for genomic DNA.

Input material: PBMCs. The V gene is TRBV4-1, the J gene TRBJ2-5; TRBD1 might be the D (6 bases). The receptor was isolated from a woman between 40 and 55 years old in good health. Some clones in this sample may be carry-over from other donors' samples. The CDR3 DNA sequence: TGCGCCAGCAGCCACCCAGGGGCTAGATCCCAAGAGACCCAGTACTTC. Protein product: CASSHPGARSQETQYF.